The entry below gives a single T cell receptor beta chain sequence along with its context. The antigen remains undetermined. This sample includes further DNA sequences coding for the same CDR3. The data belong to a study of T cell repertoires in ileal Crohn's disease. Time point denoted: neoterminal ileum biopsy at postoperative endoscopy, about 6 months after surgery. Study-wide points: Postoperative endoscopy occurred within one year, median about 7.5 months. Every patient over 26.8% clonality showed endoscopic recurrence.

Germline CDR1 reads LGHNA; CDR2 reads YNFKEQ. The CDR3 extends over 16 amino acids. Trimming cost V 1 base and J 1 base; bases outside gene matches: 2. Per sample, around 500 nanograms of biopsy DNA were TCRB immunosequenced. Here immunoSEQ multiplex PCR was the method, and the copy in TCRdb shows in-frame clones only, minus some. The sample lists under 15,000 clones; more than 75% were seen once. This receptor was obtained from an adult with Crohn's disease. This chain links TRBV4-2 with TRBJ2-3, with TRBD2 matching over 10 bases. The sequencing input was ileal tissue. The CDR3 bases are TGTGCCAGCAGCCAAGGTCTAGCGGGAGGCACAGATACGCAGTATTTT. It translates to CASSQGLAGGTDTQYF.